This TCR beta chain was documented in a study of shared clonotypes between healthy human individuals. About the research overall: The composition of the donors was a couple of women and a few men aged 18 to 49. Broader study findings: There were few donors, and this limited the genetic and exposure-history diversity represented. Several donors had roughly 5% of their naive CD4 clonotypes in common.

To note about this clone: Its antigen remains unidentified.

As defined, naive CD8 cells were CD45RO-negative and positively selected for CCR7, with terminally differentiated effector memory CD45RA+ cells excluded. Sequencing used immunoSEQ multiplex PCR; TCRdb keeps in-frame clones, though not all of them. The data hold around 1.9 million clones, with roughly 91% observed a single time. The V and J ends lost 7 bases and 5 bases, in that order; junction bases with no gene match: 8. The CDR3 is 13 amino acids. Germline V gives CDR1 SGHDN, CDR2 FVKESK. The rearrangement uses TRBV14 and TRBJ2-7; 7 nucleotides line up with TRBD2. The sequence was collected from a young man in good health. Some clones in this sample may be carry-over from other donors' samples. Specimen: naive CD8+ T cells from PBMCs. CDR3 sequence reads: CASNSAGEDEQYF. The CDR3 DNA reads TGTGCCAGCAATTCCGCGGGGGAAGACGAGCAGTACTTC.